The 28 T cell receptor beta chains given below trace back to one sample, sequenced in a study of blood T cells in healthy people across ages. Then a second PCR, running roughly 7 to 11 cycles, was carried out with a sample-barcoded 5' primer and a J-beta primer mix. TCRdb reprocessed the 5' RACE reads via MiXCR and lists one record per CDR3 protein. Counted here are some 1 million distinct CDR3 sequences, more than 35% occurring once; the ten biggest clones make up approximately 20%. The specimen was blood. These receptors all stem from a woman aged 55-69 years in good health.

A few counts support this clonotype. The V and J genes are TRBV6-2 or TRBV6-3 and TRBJ2-7; D possibly corresponds to TRBD1 (6 bases). The germline V and J ends were trimmed by 5 bases and 2 bases, with 10 bases remaining between them. This CDR3 is built from 13 residues. Germline V gives CDR1 MNHEY, CDR2 SVGEGT. The CDR3: CASSTGPPYEQYF. The CDR3 DNA sequence: TGTGCCAGCAGTACAGGGCCACCCTACGAGCAGTACTTC.

This clonotype was counted between two and nine times. The rearrangement uses TRBV9 and TRBJ1-1; the D gene is possibly TRBD1 (5 bases). With 0 bases removed from V and 3 bases from J, the gap between germline ends came to 12 bases. The CDR3 extends over 15 amino acids. The germline gives CDR1 SGDLS, CDR2 YYNGEE. CDR3 sequence: CASSVEGQGYTEAFF. In DNA, the CDR3 is TGTGCCAGCAGCGTAGAGGGGCAGGGCTACACTGAAGCTTTCTTT. Looking up the rest from reference TRBV9 and TRBJ1-1 gives the full variable domain: DSGVTQTPKHLITATGQRVTLRCSPRSGDLSVYWYQQSLDQGLQFLIQYYNGEERAKGNILERFSAQQFPDLHSELNLSSLELGDSALYFCASSVEGQGYTEAFFGQGTRLTVV.

V usage is TRBV12-3 or TRBV12-4 and J usage is TRBJ2-7; D uncertain. The CDR3 length is 14 residues. The V and J ends lost 3 bases and 0 bases respectively, with 9 bases between them. CDR3 sequence reads: CASSFSAPSYEQYF. CDR3 in DNA: TGTGCCAGCAGTTTTTCGGCTCCCTCCTACGAGCAGTACTTC.

In its sample, this clonotype was seen a few times. This sequence joins TRBV5-1 and TRBJ2-7, with a tentative D call TRBD2 (6 bases). This CDR3 is 16 amino acids long. Trimming pared 4 bases from V and 3 bases from J, leaving 20 bases between. CDR1 is SGHRS and CDR2 is YFSETQ in the germline V gene. For the CDR3, the DNA is TGCGCCAGCAGCAAACAAAGCTCCGGGACTTTCTACGAGCAGTACTTC. Translation gives CASSKQSSGTFYEQYF.

This chain joins TRBV27 and TRBJ2-3, with 10 bases matching TRBD1. Germline V lookup: CDR1 MNHEY, CDR2 SMNVEV (reference sequence). The trim removed 6 bases at V and 5 bases at J, leaving 8 bases unmatched. This CDR3 region has 15 residues. The CDR3 sequence is CASSQTGGHEDTQYF. The CDR3 region has the DNA TGTGCCAGCAGCCAGACAGGGGGCCATGAAGATACGCAGTATTTT.

The rearrangement links TRBV11-2 to TRBJ2-7, with D uncertain. The CDR3 is 15 amino acids. The V and J ends lost 2 bases and 2 bases respectively, with 13 bases between them. Germline V gene sequence: CDR1 SGHAT, CDR2 FQNNGV. The CDR3 loop is CASSLQASIAYEQYF. The DNA of the CDR3 is TGTGCCAGCAGCTTACAGGCAAGTATCGCCTACGAGCAGTACTTC.

This clonotype was seen only a few times. J is TRBJ2-7 and V is TRBV5-5, with TRBD2 identical over 7 bases. From germline, CDR1 is SGHKS and CDR2 YYEKEE (reference sequence). Trimming cost V 0 bases and J 2 bases; bases outside gene matches: 8. The CDR3 extends over 16 amino acids. The chain's CDR3 is CASSLEFLAAPYEQYF. The CDR3 DNA reads as TGTGCCAGCAGCTTGGAGTTTCTAGCGGCTCCCTACGAGCAGTACTTC.

The sample holds a few counts of this clonotype. This chain links TRBV29-1 with TRBJ2-5, with TRBD1 matching over 7 bases. This CDR3 has 11 amino acids. CDR1 is SQVTM, CDR2 ANQGSEA, per germline. The J segment lost 9 bases and the V segment lost 7 bases, leaving 8 bases of the junction unmatched. CDR3 amino acids: CSAGRTGSQYF. The CDR3 DNA reads as TGCAGCGCAGGAAGGACAGGCTCCCAGTACTTC.

The chain has TRBV30 and TRBJ1-2; 11 nucleotides line up with TRBD1. V was pared by 8 bases and J by 1 base, with 3 bases of the junction left unmatched. The CDR3 spans 13 residues. Per the germline V gene, CDR1 is GTSNPN and CDR2 is SVGIG (reference sequence). The CDR3 bases are TGTGCCGGACAGGGGGCTTTTAACTATGGCTACACCTTC. It codes for CAGQGAFNYGYTF.

This chain uses TRBV14 with TRBJ1-2; 7 nucleotides line up with TRBD1. The germline gives CDR1 SGHDN, CDR2 FVKESK. The V gene end was trimmed by 0 bases and the J gene end by 8 bases; junction bases not matched to a gene: 6. This CDR3 has 14 amino acids. The CDR3 nucleotides read TGTGCCAGCAGCCAAGATATACAGGGGAACGGCTACACCTTC. It is translated as CASSQDIQGNGYTF.

The chain has TRBV25-1 and TRBJ2-7, with 7 bases that match TRBD2. Germline CDR1 reads MGHDK; CDR2 reads SYGVNS. The CDR3 extends over 13 amino acids. The V segment lost 5 bases and the J segment 7 bases; nucleotides outside the gene matches: 8. The CDR3 DNA sequence: TGTGCCAGCAGTAATAGCGGCGGGGGAGAGCAGTACTTC. Its translation is CASSNSGGGEQYF.

This clonotype was counted only a few times. The V gene is TRBV6-1, the J gene TRBJ2-7; TRBD2 might be the D (5 bases). Germline CDR1 is MNHNS and CDR2 is SASEGT. V was trimmed by 8 bases and J by 2 bases, leaving 28 bases between them. The CDR3 has 18 amino acids. CDR3 bases: TGTGCCAGCCCAGCACACAGAGGGATCCTGGATTTCCCCTACGAGCAGTACTTC. This sequence encodes CASPAHRGILDFPYEQYF.

This clonotype was observed a single time. The chain has TRBV2 and TRBJ2-7, with a possible D match to TRBD2 (6 bases). The CDR3 consists of 14 residues. V lost 8 bases to trimming and J lost 0 bases, with 14 bases between them. Germline CDR1 SNHLY, CDR2 FYNNEI. The DNA for the CDR3 is TGTGCCAGCCTTTCGGGACTGCTCTCCTACGAGCAGTACTTC. It yields the protein CASLSGLLSYEQYF.

The chain uses TRBV3-1 and TRBJ1-1; no reliable D call. Trimming removed 0 bases at V and 7 bases at J, with 9 bases between. Germline V gene data show CDR1 as LGHDT and CDR2 as YNNKEL (reference sequence). The CDR3 runs 13 residues. The DNA of the CDR3 is TGTGCCAGCAGCCAAGATATGAGGGATGAAGCTTTCTTT. Its protein product is CASSQDMRDEAFF. Complete variable domain (other parts from reference TRBV3-1 and TRBJ1-1): DTAVSQTPKYLVTQMGNDKSIKCEQNLGHDTMYWYKQDSKKFLKIMFSYNNKELIINETVPNRFSPKSPDKAHLNLHINSLELGDSAVYFCASSQDMRDEAFFGQGTRLTVV.

Here the CDR3 reads CSAHRTYNEQFF. In nucleotides, the CDR3 is TGCAGTGCGCATCGCACTTACAATGAGCAGTTCTTC. This sequence joins TRBV20-1 and TRBJ2-1; D gene ambiguous. V lost 6 bases and J 4 bases, leaving 10 bases between the germline ends. Germline assignment: CDR1 DFQATT and CDR2 SNEGSKA (reference sequence). This CDR3 has 12 residues.

The table lists this clonotype with a few counts. The V and J genes are TRBV13 and TRBJ2-3; D ambiguous. This CDR3 region has 17 residues. The germline V gene has CDR1 PRHDT and CDR2 FYEKMQ (reference sequence). V lost 5 bases, J lost 0 bases, and 18 bases lay in between. CDR3 in DNA: TGTGCCAGCAGCCCCTCGAGACGAGAAAAAAGCACAGATACGCAGTATTTT. Translating gives CASSPSRREKSTDTQYF.

V is TRBV11-2 and J is TRBJ2-5; D may correspond to TRBD1 or TRBD2 (5 bases each). The V gene lost 4 bases and the J gene lost 1 base, with 16 bases spanning the gap. The CDR3 contains 16 residues. Germline V gene lookup returns CDR1 SGHAT and CDR2 FQNNGV. The CDR3 region is CASSSPNWGTQETQYF. As DNA, the CDR3 is TGTGCCAGCAGCTCCCCTAACTGGGGGACCCAAGAGACCCAGTACTTC.

The chain is built from TRBV12-3 or TRBV12-4 and TRBJ1-1; D may be TRBD1 (5 bases). The CDR3 consists of 13 residues. With 1 base removed from V and 9 bases from J, the gap between germline ends came to 12 bases. The CDR3 bases are TGTGCCAGCAGTTTAGGGGGCTCACGGAAAGCTTTCTTT. It specifies CASSLGGSRKAFF.

The chain is built from TRBV29-1 and TRBJ2-5; perhaps TRBD1 as D (6 bases). CDR1 SQVTM and CDR2 ANQGSEA come from the germline V gene. V gave up 4 bases and J gave up 5 bases, with 11 bases separating them. The CDR3 extends over 12 amino acids. The DNA for the CDR3 is TGCAGCGTTGCGCAGGGGCCTGAGACCCAGTACTTC. Translating it yields CSVAQGPETQYF.

V is TRBV7-2 and J is TRBJ2-7; D might be TRBD2 (5 bases). Germline V gene data show CDR1 as SGHTA and CDR2 as FQGNSA. CDR3 length: 14 amino acids. V lost 3 bases, J lost 2 bases, and 11 bases lay in between. For the CDR3, the DNA is TGTGCCAGCAGCTTGGGGTACGGGGCCTACGAGCAGTACTTC. Translated, it gives CASSLGYGAYEQYF.

The chain carries TRBV20-1 and TRBJ2-5; 9 bases agree with TRBD2. CDR1 and CDR2 from the germline V gene are DFQATT and SNEGSKA (reference sequence). CDR3 size: 15 residues. V lost 5 bases and J lost 4; bases outside the gene matches: 11. CDR3 DNA: TGCAGTGCTTCCCCCGTGTCACTAGCGGGAGAGACCCAGTACTTC. Translation: CSASPVSLAGETQYF.

This chain uses TRBV12-3 or TRBV12-4 with TRBJ2-2; 7 nucleotides match TRBD2. Losses at the gene ends were 8 bases for V and 4 bases for J; bases not matched to a gene: 7. The CDR3 covers 14 residues. The CDR3 reads CASGPREGTGELFF. The CDR3 coding sequence is TGTGCCAGCGGTCCCAGGGAGGGCACCGGGGAGCTGTTTTTT.

This clonotype came up a few times. The chain uses TRBV28 and TRBJ2-7; the D gene is possibly TRBD1 (5 bases). This CDR3 region has 13 residues. Trimming left V 6 bases short and J 0 bases short, with 9 bases between. The germline V gene has CDR1 MDHEN and CDR2 SYDVKM. As DNA, the CDR3 is TGTGCCAGCAGGCCTCAGGGCTCCTACGAGCAGTACTTC. It encodes CASRPQGSYEQYF.

The chain recombines TRBV11-2 with TRBJ2-7, with 8 bases fitting TRBD1. J lost 3 bases, V lost 5 bases, and 6 bases had no gene match. In germline, CDR1 is SGHAT, CDR2 FQNNGV. The CDR3 has 14 residues. The CDR3 sequence is CASSVGQGIYEQYF. CDR3 nucleotides: TGTGCCAGCAGCGTCGGACAGGGAATCTACGAGCAGTACTTC.

This clonotype turned up a few times. V is TRBV5-6 and J is TRBJ2-1, with D hard to call. The CDR3 runs to 16 residues. Germline-derived CDR1 and CDR2 are SGHDT and YYEEEE. V lost 3 bases to trimming and J lost 5 bases, with 18 bases between them. DNA of the CDR3: TGTGCCAGCAGCTCGCGCCGGCCGAATCGTGACAATGAGCAGTTCTTC. It encodes CASSSRRPNRDNEQFF.

This sequence joins TRBV28 and TRBJ1-5; 11 bases are shared with TRBD1. This CDR3 is built from 16 residues. V was pared by 2 bases and J by 4 bases, with 4 bases of the junction left unmatched. Germline CDR1 and CDR2: MDHEN and SYDVKM. The CDR3 nucleotides read TGTGCCAGCAGTTTAAGGGGACAGGGGGGAAATCAGCCCCAGCATTTT. It encodes CASSLRGQGGNQPQHF.

The chain combines TRBV27 with TRBJ2-7, with TRBD2 matching over 7 bases. Trimming removed 6 bases from V and 3 bases from J; junction bases left unmatched: 17. From germline, CDR1 is MNHEY and CDR2 SMNVEV (reference sequence). The CDR3 is 17 residues long. The CDR3 sequence: CASRGHSETSSGYEQYF. DNA for the CDR3: TGTGCCAGCAGGGGTCACTCAGAGACTAGCAGCGGCTACGAGCAGTACTTC.

V and J are TRBV10-1 and TRBJ2-7, with TRBD1 matching over 7 bases. The CDR3 runs to 16 residues. V trimming: 2 bases; J trimming: 0 bases; junction bases outside the gene matches: 7. CDR1 is WNHNN and CDR2 is SYGVQD in the germline V gene (reference sequence). CDR3 DNA sequence: TGCGCCAGCAGTGAGCGGACAGGCCAAAGCTCCTACGAGCAGTACTTC. It is translated as CASSERTGQSSYEQYF.